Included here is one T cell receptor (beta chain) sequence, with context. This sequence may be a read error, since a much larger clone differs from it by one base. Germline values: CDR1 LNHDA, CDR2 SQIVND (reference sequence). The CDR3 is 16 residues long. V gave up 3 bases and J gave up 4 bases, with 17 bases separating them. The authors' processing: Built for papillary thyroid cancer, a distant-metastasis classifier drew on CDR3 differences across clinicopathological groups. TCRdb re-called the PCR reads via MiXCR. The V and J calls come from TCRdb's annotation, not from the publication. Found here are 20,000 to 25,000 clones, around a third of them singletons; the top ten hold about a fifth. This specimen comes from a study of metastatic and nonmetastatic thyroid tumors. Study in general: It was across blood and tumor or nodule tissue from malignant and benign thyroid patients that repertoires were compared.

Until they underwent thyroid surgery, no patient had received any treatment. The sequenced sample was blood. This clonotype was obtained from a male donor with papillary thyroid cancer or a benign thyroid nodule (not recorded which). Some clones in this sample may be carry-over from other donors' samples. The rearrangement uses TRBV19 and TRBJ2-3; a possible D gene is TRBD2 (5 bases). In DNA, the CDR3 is TGTGCCAGTAGTATGGGCTCATCGGGGTGGTCAGATACGCAGTATTTT. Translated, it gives CASSMGSSGWSDTQYF.